One sample yielded the 19 T cell receptor beta chains listed below, sequenced in a study of blood T cell repertoires in COVID-19. TCRdb keeps only in-frame clones here, not all; method: immunoSEQ multiplex PCR. Of roughly 250,000 clones in the sample, more than 65% were seen once. Sample: peripheral blood. These receptors all stem from a person aged 65 to 85 with COVID-19, enrolled during active disease.

The chain employs TRBV6-5 and TRBJ2-2; the match to TRBD2 covers 12 bases. V gave up 5 bases and J gave up 8 bases; unmatched junction bases: 6. CDR1 MNHEY and CDR2 SVGAGI come from the germline V gene. This CDR3 contains 15 residues. The CDR3 nucleotides are TGTGCCAGCAGTCCCCTAGCGGGGGGGACGGGGGAGCTGTTTTTT. Its protein is CASSPLAGGTGELFF.

V gene TRBV15 combines with J gene TRBJ1-5; tentatively, D is TRBD1 (6 bases). Germline V gene data show CDR1 as LNHNV and CDR2 as YYDKDF (reference sequence). The CDR3 is made up of 16 amino acids. V dropped 3 bases and J dropped 4 bases, with 16 bases sitting between them. CDR3 sequence (DNA): TGTGCCACCAGCAGGGAACAGGGTGCTGAGAATCAGCCCCAGCATTTT. It specifies CATSREQGAENQPQHF.

This chain links TRBV27 with TRBJ1-4; 10 bases are shared with TRBD1. CDR1 and CDR2 (germline): MNHEY, SMNVEV (reference sequence). V lost 5 bases to trimming and J lost 7 bases; unmatched junction nucleotides: 13. This CDR3 comprises 17 residues. CDR3 amino acids: CASSRRQGATSREKLFF. CDR3 coding DNA: TGTGCCAGCAGTCGAAGACAGGGGGCGACCTCCCGTGAAAAACTGTTTTTT.

This chain connects TRBV11-2 to TRBJ1-2; D is undetermined. The germline V gene has CDR1 SGHAT and CDR2 FQNNGV. Trimming stripped 1 base from V and 0 bases from J, with 6 bases between. The CDR3 has 14 residues. The DNA for the CDR3 is TGTGCCAGCAGCTTAGGAGTTGCTAACTATGGCTACACCTTC. Translated: CASSLGVANYGYTF.

The chain carries TRBV5-1 and TRBJ2-5, with 9 bases lining up with TRBD2. The germline V gene has CDR1 SGHRS and CDR2 YFSETQ. This CDR3 region has 16 residues. J lost 1 base, V lost 0 bases, and 4 bases had no gene match. The CDR3 loop is CASSLGLRGGQETQYF. CDR3 nucleotide sequence: TGCGCCAGCAGCTTGGGGCTGCGGGGGGGCCAAGAGACCCAGTACTTC.

This clone has just a few counts. The chain joins TRBV6-2 or TRBV6-3 to TRBJ1-1; possibly TRBD1 for D (6 bases). This CDR3 region has 13 residues. V lost 0 bases and J lost 7, with 9 bases in between. Germline V CDR1 and CDR2: MNHEY, SVGEGT. CDR3 in DNA: TGTGCCAGCAGTTACTCGACAGGAATTGAAGCTTTCTTT. It encodes CASSYSTGIEAFF.

J is TRBJ2-3 and V is TRBV27; 9 bases fit TRBD2. CDR1 is MNHEY, CDR2 SMNVEV, per germline (reference sequence). The CDR3 sequence is 14 residues long. The V segment lost 3 bases and the J segment 6 bases; nucleotides outside the gene matches: 4. The CDR3 DNA sequence: TGTGCCAGCAGTTTCGGACTAGCGACTGATACGCAGTATTTT. Residues: CASSFGLATDTQYF.

The V and J genes are TRBV14 and TRBJ2-7; weak D call: TRBD1 (5 bases). CDR1 is SGHDN, CDR2 FVKESK, per germline. The germline V and J ends were trimmed by 5 bases and 2 bases, with 13 bases remaining between them. This CDR3 region has 14 residues. In nucleotides, the CDR3 is TGTGCCAGCAGCTACGCGACAGTGCCCTACGAGCAGTACTTC. Residues: CASSYATVPYEQYF.

This sequence joins TRBV5-6 and TRBJ2-3; 8 bases map to TRBD2. The ends lost 4 bases at V and 11 bases at J; junction bases unmatched: 21. The length of the CDR3 is 17 residues. CDR1 is SGHDT, CDR2 YYEEEE, per germline. The CDR3 sequence is CASSPTKRGRGRFMQYF. The CDR3 coding sequence is TGTGCCAGCAGCCCCACAAAGCGGGGGAGGGGCCGGTTCATGCAGTATTTT. The full variable domain, its missing parts supplied by reference TRBV5-6 and TRBJ2-3, is DAGVTQSPTHLIKTRGQQVTLRCSPKSGHDTVSWYQQALGQGPQFIFQYYEEEERQRGNFPDRFSGHQFPNYSSELNVNALLLGDSALYLCASSPTKRGRGRFMQYFGPGTRLTVL.

The J gene is TRBJ1-3, the V gene TRBV4-3; D ambiguous. From germline, CDR1 is LGHNA and CDR2 YSLEER. The CDR3 is made up of 21 amino acids. The V and J ends lost 0 bases and 2 bases respectively, with 26 bases between them. In DNA form, the CDR3 reads TGCGCCAGCAGCCAAGATCGGCCCGGCAGGCGGGTCACACTAACTGGAAACACCATATATTTT. Amino acid sequence: CASSQDRPGRRVTLTGNTIYF.

As to this clone: A read error may account for a junction end that differs from germline. The CDR3 protein is CASSYGNTGELFF. The CDR3 DNA reads as TGTGCCAGTAGCTACGGGAACACCGGGGAGCTGTTTTTT. This rearrangement joins TRBV5-4 to TRBJ2-2; the D is unclear. Germline V gene lookup returns CDR1 SGHNT and CDR2 YYREEE (reference sequence). CDR3 length: 13 residues.

The chain combines TRBV24-1 with TRBJ1-2, with 7 bases fitting TRBD1. Germline CDR1 reads KGHDR; CDR2 reads SFDVKD. CDR3 size: 16 residues. Trimming at V came to 3 bases and at J to 6 bases, leaving 12 bases not matched to a gene. The CDR3 DNA reads as TGTGCCACCAGTGATCCATTAGAAACAGGGGAGGATGGCTACACCTTC. Its protein product is CATSDPLETGEDGYTF.

The V and J genes are TRBV6-5 and TRBJ2-1; D is perhaps TRBD2 (6 bases). Trimming removed 5 bases at V and 7 bases at J, with 9 bases between. The CDR3 contains 12 residues. The germline CDR1 and CDR2 sequences are MNHEY and SVGAGI. This CDR3 reads CASSLGGNEQFF. The DNA of the CDR3 is TGTGCCAGCAGTCTAGGAGGGAATGAGCAGTTCTTC.

This clone was found a few times. The chain combines TRBV2 with TRBJ1-5, with D tentatively TRBD1 (6 bases). V was shortened by 3 bases and J by 1 base, with 13 bases between the two germline ends. CDR1 is SNHLY, CDR2 FYNNEI, per germline. CDR3 length: 16 residues. This CDR3 is CASSDGQLNSNQPQHF. The CDR3, as DNA: TGTGCCAGCAGTGATGGACAGCTTAACAGCAATCAGCCCCAGCATTTT.

This chain connects TRBV30 to TRBJ1-3, with 7 bases that match TRBD1. Germline assignment: CDR1 GTSNPN and CDR2 SVGIG (reference sequence). There are 17 residues in the CDR3. V dropped 2 bases and J dropped 7; count of bases not matched to a gene: 17. CDR3 nucleotide sequence: TGTGCCTGGAGTCCTCAAGGACGGGCTGCAGGGGGGAACACCATATATTTT. Translating gives CAWSPQGRAAGGNTIYF.

The chain employs TRBV5-5 and TRBJ1-2; 7 positions match TRBD1. Per germline, CDR1 SGHKS and CDR2 YYEKEE (reference sequence). Losses at the gene ends were 3 bases for V and 7 bases for J; bases not matched to a gene: 3. There are 12 residues in the CDR3. The CDR3 coding sequence is TGTGCCAGCAGCTCCAGGGGGATTGGCTACACCTTC. Protein product: CASSSRGIGYTF.

The chain couples TRBV19 to TRBJ1-2; 10 bases align to TRBD1. The CDR3 has 15 amino acids. CDR1 is LNHDA, CDR2 SQIVND, per germline (reference sequence). With 8 bases clipped from V and 5 bases from J, the junction kept 11 bases outside the gene matches. The CDR3 DNA is TGTGCCAGTGGTCCAAAGGACAGGGGGGGATATGGCTACACCTTC. Its translation is CASGPKDRGGYGYTF.

The rearrangement links TRBV30 to TRBJ2-5; 7 bases map to TRBD2. V lost 0 bases, J lost 4 bases, and 11 bases stayed unmatched. Germline values: CDR1 GTSNPN, CDR2 SVGIG (reference sequence). The CDR3 sequence is 16 residues long. The DNA for the CDR3 is TGTGCCTGGAGTGTCGGCACCCCCGGCGGGGGAGAGACCCAGTACTTC. Translated: CAWSVGTPGGGETQYF.

This chain links TRBV28 with TRBJ1-1, with 9 bases aligning to TRBD1. The V gene's germline CDR1 is MDHEN and CDR2 SYDVKM. Trimming removed 5 bases from V and 1 base from J; junction bases left unmatched: 2. The length of the CDR3 is 14 residues. The CDR3 protein is CASSGTGTNTEAFF. The CDR3 DNA is TGTGCCAGCAGTGGGACAGGGACGAACACTGAAGCTTTCTTT.